The sequence of this TCR beta chain was determined in a study of T cells in Graves' hyperthyroidism and ophthalmopathy. Study-level background: The initial diagnosis was the point when peripheral blood was collected, ahead of any treatment. Whole-study findings and limits: Most thyroid clonotypes with frequency above 0.001 were detected in blood.

Concerning this clonotype itself: Its antigen is undetermined.

The diagnoses drew upon clinical symptoms, serum thyroxine and TRAb, thyroid ultrasound and orbital computed tomography. V was clipped by 3 bases and J by 7 bases; unmatched bases: 15. This CDR3 has 19 residues. Germline assignment: CDR1 MNHEY and CDR2 SMNVEV (reference sequence). RNA transcripts served as the template for amplifying TCR beta CDR3 regions. Using the HTBI primer set, a first-round RT-PCR was run on the TCR CDR3. TCRdb redid the calling of the multiplex PCR reads with MiXCR, one entry per CDR3 protein. The table records about 300,000 distinct CDR3 sequences, over 15% of them present only once.

Sequencing was performed on blood. The gene calls are TRBV27 and TRBJ2-1, with 13 bases matching TRBD2. This TCR was recovered from a man aged 25 to 40 with Graves' hyperthyroidism. CDR3 region: CASSFRLFGGLAGSNEQFF. The CDR3 coding sequence is TGTGCCAGCAGTTTCAGACTTTTTGGGGGACTAGCGGGAAGTAATGAGCAGTTCTTC.